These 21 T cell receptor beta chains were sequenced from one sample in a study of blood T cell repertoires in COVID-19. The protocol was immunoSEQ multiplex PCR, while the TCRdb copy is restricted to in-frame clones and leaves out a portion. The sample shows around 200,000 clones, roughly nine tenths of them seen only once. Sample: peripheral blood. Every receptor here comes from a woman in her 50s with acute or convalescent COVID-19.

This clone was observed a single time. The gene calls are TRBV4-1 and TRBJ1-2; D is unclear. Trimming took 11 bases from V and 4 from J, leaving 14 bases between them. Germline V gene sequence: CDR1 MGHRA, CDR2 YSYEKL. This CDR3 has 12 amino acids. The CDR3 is CAARDSGYGYTF. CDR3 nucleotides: TGCGCCGCTAGAGATAGCGGCTATGGCTACACCTTC.

CDR3 loop: CASSPGTGAYQPQHF. The CDR3 DNA reads TGTGCCAGTAGCCCCGGGACAGGGGCCTATCAGCCCCAGCATTTT. This chain links TRBV19 with TRBJ1-5; 10 bases are a match to TRBD1. CDR1 LNHDA and CDR2 SQIVND come from the germline V gene (reference sequence). With 6 bases clipped from V and 5 bases from J, the junction kept 7 bases outside the gene matches. The CDR3 has 15 residues.

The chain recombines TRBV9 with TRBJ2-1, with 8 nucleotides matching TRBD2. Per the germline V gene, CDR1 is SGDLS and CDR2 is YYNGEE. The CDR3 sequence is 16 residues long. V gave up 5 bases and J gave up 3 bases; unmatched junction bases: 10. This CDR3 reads CASSGGAGGLYNEQFF. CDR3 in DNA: TGTGCCAGCAGTGGGGGCGCGGGGGGCCTCTACAATGAGCAGTTCTTC.

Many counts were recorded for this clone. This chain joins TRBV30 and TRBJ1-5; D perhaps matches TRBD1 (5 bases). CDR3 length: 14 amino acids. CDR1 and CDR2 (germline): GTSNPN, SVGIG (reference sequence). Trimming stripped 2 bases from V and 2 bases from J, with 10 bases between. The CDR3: CAWSSWGGNQPQHF. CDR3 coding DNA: TGTGCCTGGAGTAGCTGGGGCGGCAATCAGCCCCAGCATTTT.

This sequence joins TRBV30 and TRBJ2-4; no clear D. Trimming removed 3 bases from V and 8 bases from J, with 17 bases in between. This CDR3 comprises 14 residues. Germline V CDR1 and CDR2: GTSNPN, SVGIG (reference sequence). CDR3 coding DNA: TGTGCCTGGAGCCGGTCAGGAAGAACGGACATTCAGTACTTC. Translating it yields CAWSRSGRTDIQYF.

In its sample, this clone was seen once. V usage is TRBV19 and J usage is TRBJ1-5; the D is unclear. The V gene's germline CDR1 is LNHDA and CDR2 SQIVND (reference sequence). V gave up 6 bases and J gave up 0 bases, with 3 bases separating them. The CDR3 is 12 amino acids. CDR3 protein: CASRYSNQPQHF. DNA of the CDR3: TGTGCCAGTAGATATAGCAATCAGCCCCAGCATTTT.

CDR3 in DNA: TGCGCCAGCAGCCAAGCCGGTGAAAAACTGTTTTTT. Protein product: CASSQAGEKLFF. The chain recombines TRBV4-1 with TRBJ1-4; D unresolved. V lost 1 base and J 7 bases, leaving 4 bases between the germline ends. The CDR3 sequence is 12 residues long. Germline CDR1 reads MGHRA; CDR2 reads YSYEKL.

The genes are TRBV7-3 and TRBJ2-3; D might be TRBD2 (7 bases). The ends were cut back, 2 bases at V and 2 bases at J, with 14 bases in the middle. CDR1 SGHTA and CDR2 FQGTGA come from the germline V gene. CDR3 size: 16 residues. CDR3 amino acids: CASSLAGAHSTDTQYF. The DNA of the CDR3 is TGTGCCAGCAGCTTAGCGGGGGCTCATTCCACAGATACGCAGTATTTT.

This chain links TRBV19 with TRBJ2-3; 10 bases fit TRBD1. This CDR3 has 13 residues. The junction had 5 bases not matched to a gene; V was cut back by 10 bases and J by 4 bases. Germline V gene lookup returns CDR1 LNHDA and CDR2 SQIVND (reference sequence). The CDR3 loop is CATRDRGPDTQYF. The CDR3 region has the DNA TGTGCCACCCGGGACAGGGGACCAGATACGCAGTATTTT.

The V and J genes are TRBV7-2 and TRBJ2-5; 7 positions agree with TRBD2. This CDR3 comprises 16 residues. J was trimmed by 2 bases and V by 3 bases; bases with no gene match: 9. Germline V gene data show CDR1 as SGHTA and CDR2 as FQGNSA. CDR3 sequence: CASSLGGGSRQETQYF. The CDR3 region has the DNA TGTGCCAGCAGCTTGGGGGGGGGAAGTCGTCAAGAGACCCAGTACTTC.

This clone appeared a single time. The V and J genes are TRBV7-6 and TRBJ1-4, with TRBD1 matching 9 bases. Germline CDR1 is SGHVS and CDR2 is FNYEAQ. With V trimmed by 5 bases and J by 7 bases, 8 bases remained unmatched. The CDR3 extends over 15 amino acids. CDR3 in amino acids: CASSTRTGAGEKLFF. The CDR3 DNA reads TGTGCCAGCAGCACCCGGACAGGGGCGGGTGAAAAACTGTTTTTT.

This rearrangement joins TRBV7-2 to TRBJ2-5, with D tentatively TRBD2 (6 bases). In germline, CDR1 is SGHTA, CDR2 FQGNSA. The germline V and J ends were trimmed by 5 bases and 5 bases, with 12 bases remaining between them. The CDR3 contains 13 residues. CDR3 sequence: CASSRLDEETQYF. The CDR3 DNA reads TGTGCCAGCAGCCGACTAGATGAGGAGACCCAGTACTTC. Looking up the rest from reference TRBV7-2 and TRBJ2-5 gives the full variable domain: GAGVSQSPSNKVTEKGKDVELRCDPISGHTALYWYRQSLGQGLEFLIYFQGNSAPDKSGLPSDRFSAERTGGSVSTLTIQRTQQEDSAVYLCASSRLDEETQYFGPGTRLLVL.

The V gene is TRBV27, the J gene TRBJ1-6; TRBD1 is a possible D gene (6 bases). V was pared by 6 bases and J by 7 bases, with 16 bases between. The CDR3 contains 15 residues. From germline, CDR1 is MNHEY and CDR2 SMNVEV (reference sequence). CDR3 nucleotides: TGTGCCAGCAGCCTTCGCGGGGGGGGCAATTCACCCCTCCACTTT. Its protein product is CASSLRGGGNSPLHF.

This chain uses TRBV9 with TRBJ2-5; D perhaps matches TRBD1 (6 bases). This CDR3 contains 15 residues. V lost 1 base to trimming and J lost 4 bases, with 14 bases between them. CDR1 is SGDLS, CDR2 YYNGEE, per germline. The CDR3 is CASSVYPGERETQYF. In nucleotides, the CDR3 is TGTGCCAGCAGCGTATACCCAGGGGAGAGAGAGACCCAGTACTTC.

CDR3 nucleotide sequence: TGTGCCAGCAGCCCTGAGTCGACAGGGAACACCGGGGAGCTGTTTTTT. Residues: CASSPESTGNTGELFF. The chain couples TRBV9 to TRBJ2-2, with D possibly matching TRBD1 (6 bases). The CDR3 runs 16 residues. Germline V gene data show CDR1 as SGDLS and CDR2 as YYNGEE. V lost 4 bases and J 1 base, leaving 14 bases between the germline ends.

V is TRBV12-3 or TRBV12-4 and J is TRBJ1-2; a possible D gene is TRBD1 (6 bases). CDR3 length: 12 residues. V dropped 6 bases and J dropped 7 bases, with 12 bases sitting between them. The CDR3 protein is CASSPTGSGYTF. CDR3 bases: TGTGCCAGCAGCCCGACAGGTTCTGGCTACACCTTC.

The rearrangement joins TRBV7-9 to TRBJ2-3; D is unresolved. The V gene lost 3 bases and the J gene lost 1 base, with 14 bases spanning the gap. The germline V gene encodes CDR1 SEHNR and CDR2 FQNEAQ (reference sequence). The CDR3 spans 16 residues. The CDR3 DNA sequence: TGTGCCAGCAGCTTTCTGGGTCAGGTCGGCACAGATACGCAGTATTTT. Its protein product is CASSFLGQVGTDTQYF.

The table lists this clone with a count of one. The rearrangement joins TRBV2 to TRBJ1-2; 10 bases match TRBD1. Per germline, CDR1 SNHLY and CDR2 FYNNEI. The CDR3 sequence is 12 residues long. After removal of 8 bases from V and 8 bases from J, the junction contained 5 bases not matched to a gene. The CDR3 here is CASETGGEGYTF. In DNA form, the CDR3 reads TGTGCCAGCGAGACAGGGGGCGAAGGCTACACCTTC.

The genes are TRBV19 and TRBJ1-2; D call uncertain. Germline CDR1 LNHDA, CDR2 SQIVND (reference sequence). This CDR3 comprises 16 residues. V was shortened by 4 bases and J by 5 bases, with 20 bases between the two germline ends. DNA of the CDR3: TGTGCCAGTAGTAGCGTCACGACACAGACACGGTATGGCTACACCTTC. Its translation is CASSSVTTQTRYGYTF.

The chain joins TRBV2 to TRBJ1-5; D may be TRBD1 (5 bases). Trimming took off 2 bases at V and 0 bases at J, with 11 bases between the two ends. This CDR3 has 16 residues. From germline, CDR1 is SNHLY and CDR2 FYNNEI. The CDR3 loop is CASSEQGLPSNQPQHF. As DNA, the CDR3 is TGTGCCAGCAGTGAACAGGGACTCCCTAGCAATCAGCCCCAGCATTTT.

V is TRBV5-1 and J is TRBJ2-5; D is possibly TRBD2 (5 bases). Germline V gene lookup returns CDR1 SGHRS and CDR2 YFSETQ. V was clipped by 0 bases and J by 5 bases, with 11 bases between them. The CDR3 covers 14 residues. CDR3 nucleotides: TGCGCCAGCAGCTTGGCCGGGGATAGGGAGACCCAGTACTTC. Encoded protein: CASSLAGDRETQYF.